This TCR beta chain stems from a study of chemoradiotherapy in HPV16-positive cancers. A remark on this clone: Antigen unknown.

The method was immunoSEQ multiplex PCR; TCRdb's version includes in-frame clones alone and lacks a portion of them. Of 5,700 or so clones listed, approximately 90% are singletons. Regarding the study as a whole: The functional HPV-specific definition rests on just a couple of HPV16-positive patients. During treatment, candidate HPV-specific clones and E7-related motifs expanded in tumor.

V was pared by 2 bases and J by 5 bases, with 16 bases between. The CDR3 runs 15 residues. The germline CDR1 and CDR2 sequences are LGHNA and YNFKEQ. This chain uses TRBV4-2 with TRBJ2-7, with no clear D. The source is a human donor with HPV-associated anogenital cancer. The material sequenced was blood, taken from a patient who underwent chemoradiotherapy. CDR3 coding DNA: TGTGCCAGCAGCCAAATCACCAGCAGGCTCAACGAGCAGTACTTC. It is translated as CASSQITSRLNEQYF.